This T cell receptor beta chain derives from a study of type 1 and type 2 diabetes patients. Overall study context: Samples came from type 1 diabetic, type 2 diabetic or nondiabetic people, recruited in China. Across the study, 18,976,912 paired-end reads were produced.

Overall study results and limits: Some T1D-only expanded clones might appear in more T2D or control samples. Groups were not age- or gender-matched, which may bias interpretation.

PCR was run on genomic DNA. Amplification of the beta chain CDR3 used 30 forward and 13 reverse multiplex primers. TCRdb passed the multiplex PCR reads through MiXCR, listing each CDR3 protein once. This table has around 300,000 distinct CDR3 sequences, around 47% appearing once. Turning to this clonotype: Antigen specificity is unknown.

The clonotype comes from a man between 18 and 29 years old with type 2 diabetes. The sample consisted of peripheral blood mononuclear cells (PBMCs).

DNA of the CDR3: TGTGCCAGCAGTTACTCGGGGGAGGGGTCAGGAAAGACCCAGTACTTC. Its protein is CASSYSGEGSGKTQYF. J is TRBJ2-5 and V is TRBV6-1, with 7 bases identical to TRBD2. The V segment lost 5 bases and the J segment 6 bases; nucleotides outside the gene matches: 15. Looked up from germline, CDR1 is MNHNS and CDR2 is SASEGT. This CDR3 has 16 amino acids.